The rows below give T cell receptor beta chains drawn from one sample of a study of Ad26.COV2.S vaccination and SARS-CoV-2 variants. Profiled with immunoSEQ multiplex PCR; TCRdb holds only in-frame clones, not every one. The sample carries under 600,000 clones, 80% to 90% recorded once. The material sequenced was peripheral blood, taken in a trial of Ad26.COV2.S vaccine versus placebo. These receptors were obtained from a person between 18 and 65 years old who received the Ad26.COV2.S COVID-19 vaccine or a placebo. The CDR3 runs from the conserved cysteine through the conserved F or W. D genes are given only for firm matches. Expanded clones are given a class, and other clones once, few, many or no size at all.

clone size	V gene	D gene	J gene	CDR3 DNA	CDR3 protein
once	TRBV7-6	-	TRBJ1-6	TGTGCCAGCAGCTTAGATAGAGGAAATAATTCACCCCTCCACTTT	CASSLDRGNNSPLHF
-	TRBV2	-	TRBJ1-6	TGTGCCAGCAAGGGCAGATCTAATTCACCCCTCCACTTT	CASKGRSNSPLHF
few	TRBV7-7	-	TRBJ2-2	TGTGCTAGCAGCCCTCCCGGGGGCAGCACCGGGGAGCTGTTTTTT	CASSPPGGSTGELFF
-	TRBV4-1	-	TRBJ2-2	TGCGCCAGCAGCCACGCCGCCGGGGGCGGGAACGGGGAGCTGTTTTTT	CASSHAAGGGNGELFF
once	TRBV7-9	-	TRBJ1-1	TGTGCCAGCAGCTTAGGATCTGGCAGGCTGGACACTGAAGCTTTCTTT	CASSLGSGRLDTEAFF
once	TRBV25-1	TRBD2	TRBJ2-1	TGTGCCAGCAGTGGCCCGACTAGCGGGGGCTACAATGAGCAGTTCTTC	CASSGPTSGGYNEQFF
few	TRBV6-6	TRBD1	TRBJ1-5	TGTGCCAGCAGGCGCCAGACAGGGTCCAATCAGCCCCAGCATTTT	CASRRQTGSNQPQHF
-	TRBV27	-	TRBJ2-7	TGTGCCGCGGGACAGTCCTACGAGCAGTACTTC	CAAGQSYEQYF
-	TRBV4-1	-	TRBJ1-4	TGCGCCAGCAGCCAAGATCCGGAACGGTGGGAAAAACTGTTTTTT	CASSQDPERWEKLFF
few	TRBV7-9	TRBD1	TRBJ1-2	TGTGCCAGCAGCTCGACAGGGTTTCACGGCTACACCTTC	CASSSTGFHGYTF
-	TRBV29-1	TRBD1	TRBJ1-2	TGCAGCGTCGGCGGGGACAGGGGGATCAACTATGGCTACACCTTC	CSVGGDRGINYGYTF
-	TRBV19	TRBD2	TRBJ2-1	TGTGCCACCCACCACCTTAGCGGGAGGGCCTTACCAGCCTACAATGAGCAGTTCTTC	CATHHLSGRALPAYNEQFF
-	TRBV19	TRBD2	TRBJ2-4	TGTGCCAGTAGTATACCTAGCGGAGGCAAAAACATTCAGTACTTC	CASSIPSGGKNIQYF
-	TRBV28	TRBD1	TRBJ2-7	TGTGCCAGCAGTCCTCCGGGACAGGGGGCATGGGAGCAGTACTTC	CASSPPGQGAWEQYF
-	TRBV7-2	TRBD1	TRBJ1-2	TGTGCCAGCAGCTTGGGACAGGGGAATGGCTACACCTTC	CASSLGQGNGYTF
-	TRBV6-5	-	TRBJ1-2	TGTGCCAGCAAATGGACAGTCTATGGCTACACCTTC	CASKWTVYGYTF
-	TRBV28	TRBD2	TRBJ2-1	TGTGCCAGCAGACCGCCGGGACTAGCGGGGAGGGGGGGCAATGAGCAGTTCTTC	CASRPPGLAGRGGNEQFF
-	TRBV28	-	TRBJ2-5	TGTGCCAGCAGCCGATTCGTTACAGAGACCCAGTACTTC	CASSRFVTETQYF
-	TRBV2	-	TRBJ1-1	TGTGCCAGCAGTGTTTTGCGGGGGCGAAGCACTGAAGCTTTCTTT	CASSVLRGRSTEAFF
-	TRBV7-8	-	TRBJ1-1	TGTGCCAGCAGCTTGACCTGGGAAGCTTTCTTT	CASSLTWEAFF
-	TRBV23-1	TRBD1	TRBJ2-7	TGCGCCAGCAGTCCTGACAGGGAGTCCTACGAGCAGTACTTC	CASSPDRESYEQYF
-	TRBV2	-	TRBJ1-1	TGTGCCAGCAGTTCAGACAGAAGGAACACTGAAGCTTTCTTT	CASSSDRRNTEAFF
-	TRBV6-5	TRBD2	TRBJ2-5	TGTGCCAGCACTTCCTCGCTAGCGGGGGGGCAAGAGACCCAGTACTTC	CASTSSLAGGQETQYF
-	TRBV5-8	TRBD2	TRBJ2-1	TGTGCCAGCATCTGGGGGGCTAGCGGGAGGTGGAGGAATGAGCAGTTCTTC	CASIWGASGRWRNEQFF
-	TRBV6-5	TRBD1	TRBJ1-2	TGTGCCAGCAGTTGGACAGGCTATGGCTACACCTTC	CASSWTGYGYTF
-	TRBV28	-	TRBJ2-3	TGTGCCAGCAGTTGGAGGGGTGCAGGGGCTGGCACAGATACGCAGTATTTT	CASSWRGAGAGTDTQYF
once	TRBV5-1	-	TRBJ1-2	TGCGCCAGCAGCTTGGCCGCGGCACTAAATGGCTACACCTTC	CASSLAAALNGYTF
-	TRBV27	-	TRBJ1-1	TGTGCCAGCAGTCCAAGATGGGACGGTGAAGCTTTCTTT	CASSPRWDGEAFF
-	TRBV5-5	TRBD1	TRBJ2-1	TGTGCCAGCAGTTTGACCGGGACAGGAGGTCATGAGCAGTTCTTC	CASSLTGTGGHEQFF
-	TRBV6-5	TRBD2	TRBJ2-1	TGTGCCAGTTCCGGGACTAGCGGGAGTCGGTTCTTC	CASSGTSGSRFF